This TCR beta chain was observed in a study of vaccination effects on CD4 cells after COVID-19. Of note for this clone: Its antigen is as yet unknown.

This CDR3 has 16 amino acids. Germline CDR1 reads LGHNT; CDR2 reads FRNRAP. V trimming: 0 bases; J trimming: 10 bases; junction bases outside the gene matches: 7. Culture proceeded for more than nine days, and CD4+ T cells were then isolated. A PCR test confirmed that the person had SARS-CoV-2 infection between March and December 2020. Vaccine administered to participants consisted of two doses of either BNT162b2 or mRNA-1273. Sequenced by immunoSEQ multiplex PCR; TCRdb stores in-frame clones only, minus some. The profile covers about 44,000 clones, with less than 85% appearing a single time and 3% to 4% taken by the ten largest.

The sequence was obtained from a human donor who had a prior SARS-CoV-2 infection. The rearrangement joins TRBV12-5 to TRBJ1-6; the match to TRBD1 covers 9 bases. This sample comprised CD4+ T cells from PBMCs cultured without peptide, obtained after COVID-19 vaccination. CDR3 bases: TGTGCTAGTGGTTTGGTAATCGGGACAGGGCGCTCACCCCTCCACTTT. This gives the protein CASGLVIGTGRSPLHF.